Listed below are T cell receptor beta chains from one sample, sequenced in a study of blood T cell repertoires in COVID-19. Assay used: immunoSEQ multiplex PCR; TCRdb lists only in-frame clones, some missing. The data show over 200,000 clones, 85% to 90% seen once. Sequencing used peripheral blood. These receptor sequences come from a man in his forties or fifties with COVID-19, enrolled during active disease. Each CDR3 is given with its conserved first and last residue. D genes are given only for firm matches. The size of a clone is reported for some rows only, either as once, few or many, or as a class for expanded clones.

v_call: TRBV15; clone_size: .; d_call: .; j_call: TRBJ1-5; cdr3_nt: TGTGCCACCAGCAGAGATCAGACAGGCAATCAGCCCCAGCATTTT; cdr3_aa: CATSRDQTGNQPQHF
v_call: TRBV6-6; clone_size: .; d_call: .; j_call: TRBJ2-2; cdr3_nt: TGTGCCATTTCTAACCCCCTTAACACCGGGGAGCTGTTTTTT; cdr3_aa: CAISNPLNTGELFF
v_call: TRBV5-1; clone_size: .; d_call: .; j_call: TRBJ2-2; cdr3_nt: TGCGCCACCTCTAGGCAGGGAAACACCGGGGAGCTGTTTTTT; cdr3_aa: CATSRQGNTGELFF
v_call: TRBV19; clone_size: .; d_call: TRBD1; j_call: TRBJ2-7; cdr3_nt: TGTGCCAGTAGTCTCAGCCACAGGGGTGGCCCGTCTTACGAGCAGTACTTC; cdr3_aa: CASSLSHRGGPSYEQYF
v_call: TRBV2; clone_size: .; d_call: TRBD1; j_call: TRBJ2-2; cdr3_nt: TGTGCCAGCAGTGACCCCGGACAGGGAGGCGGGGAGCTGTTTTTT; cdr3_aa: CASSDPGQGGGELFF
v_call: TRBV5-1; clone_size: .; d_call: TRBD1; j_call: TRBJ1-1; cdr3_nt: TGCGCCAGCAGCTCCGGGACAGGGATAACTGAAGCTTTCTTT; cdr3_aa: CASSSGTGITEAFF
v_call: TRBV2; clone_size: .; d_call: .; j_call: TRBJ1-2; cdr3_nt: TGTGCCAGCAGTGAACGCAGGCTATTGGATGGCTACACCTTC; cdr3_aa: CASSERRLLDGYTF
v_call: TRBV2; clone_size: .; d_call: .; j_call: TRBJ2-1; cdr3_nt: TGTGCCAGCGGTGGTCAGGGTATAGGGTACAATGAGCAGTTCTTC; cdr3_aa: CASGGQGIGYNEQFF
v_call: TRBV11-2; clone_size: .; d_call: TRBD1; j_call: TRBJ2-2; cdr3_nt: TGTGCCAGCTTAAGGGACAGGCTATCCGGGGAGCTGTTTTTT; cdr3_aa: CASLRDRLSGELFF
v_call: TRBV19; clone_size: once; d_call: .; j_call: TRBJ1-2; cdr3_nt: TGTGCCAGTAGTATCCACAAACCCCGGAAAGAAGAAATGAGGGGCTACACCTTC; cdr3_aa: CASSIHKPRKEEMRGYTF
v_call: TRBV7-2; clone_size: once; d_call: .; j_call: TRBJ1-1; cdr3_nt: TGTGCCAGCAGCTTCAACAGGAACACTGAAGCTTTCTTT; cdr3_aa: CASSFNRNTEAFF
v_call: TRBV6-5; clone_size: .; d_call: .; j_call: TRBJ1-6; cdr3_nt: TGTGCCAGCAGTTACCTCCGGGAGAATTCACCCCTCCACTTT; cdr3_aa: CASSYLRENSPLHF
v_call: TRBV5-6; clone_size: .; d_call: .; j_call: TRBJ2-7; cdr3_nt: TGTGCCAGCAGCTTGGGGTATCGGGGGGCAATTTCCTACGAGCAGTACTTC; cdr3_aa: CASSLGYRGAISYEQYF
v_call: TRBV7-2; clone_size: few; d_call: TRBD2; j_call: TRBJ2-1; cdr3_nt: TGTGCCAGCAGCTTCTGGGGGGGAATGCATGAGCAGTTCTTC; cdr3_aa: CASSFWGGMHEQFF
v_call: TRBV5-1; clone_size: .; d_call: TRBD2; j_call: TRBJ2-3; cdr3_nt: TGCGCCAGCAGCCTCGGACTAGCGGGAGCATACACAGATACGCAGTATTTT; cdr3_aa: CASSLGLAGAYTDTQYF
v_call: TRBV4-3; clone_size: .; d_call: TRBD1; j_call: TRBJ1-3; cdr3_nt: TGCGCCAGCAGCCAAGATTATCGGGCAGGGGGCATAAACACCATATATTTT; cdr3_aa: CASSQDYRAGGINTIYF
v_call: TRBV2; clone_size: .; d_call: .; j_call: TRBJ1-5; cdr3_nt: TGTGCCAGCAGTGAAGATCACGAGAATCAGCCCCAGCATTTT; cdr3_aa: CASSEDHENQPQHF
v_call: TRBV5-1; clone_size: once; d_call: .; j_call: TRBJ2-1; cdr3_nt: TGCGCCAGCAGCTTGGCTTCCCGCAATGAGCAGTTCTTC; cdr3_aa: CASSLASRNEQFF
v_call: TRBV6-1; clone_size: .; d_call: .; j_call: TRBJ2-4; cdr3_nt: TGTGCCAGCAGTGAATGGCGGAGAAACATTCAGTACTTC; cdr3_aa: CASSEWRRNIQYF
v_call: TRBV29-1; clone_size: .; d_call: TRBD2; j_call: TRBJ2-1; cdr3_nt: TGCAGCGTTGAGCGGGGGGGAAACAATGAGCAGTTCTTC; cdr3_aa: CSVERGGNNEQFF
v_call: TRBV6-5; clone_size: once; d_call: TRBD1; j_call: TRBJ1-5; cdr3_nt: TGTGCCAGCAGTTCCACAGGGGCGAACAATCAGCCCCAGCATTTT; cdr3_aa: CASSSTGANNQPQHF
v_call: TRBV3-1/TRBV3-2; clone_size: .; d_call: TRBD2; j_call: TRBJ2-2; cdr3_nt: TGTGCCAGCAACCAAGGACTAGCGAACACCGGGGAGCTGTTTTTT; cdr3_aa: CASNQGLANTGELFF
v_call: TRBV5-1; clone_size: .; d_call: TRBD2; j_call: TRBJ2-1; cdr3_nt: TGCGCCAGCAGCCCGAGACTAGCGGGATTCGATGAGCAGTTCTTC; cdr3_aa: CASSPRLAGFDEQFF
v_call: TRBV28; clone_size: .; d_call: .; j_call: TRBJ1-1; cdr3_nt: TGTGCCATCAACAGAAACACTGAAGCTTTCTTT; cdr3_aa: CAINRNTEAFF
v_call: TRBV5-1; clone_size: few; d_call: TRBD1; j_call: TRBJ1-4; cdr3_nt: TGCGCCAGCAGAGGCCAGGGGGGTGAAAAACTGTTTTTT; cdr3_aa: CASRGQGGEKLFF
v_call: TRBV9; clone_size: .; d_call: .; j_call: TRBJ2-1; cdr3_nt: TGTGCCAGCAGCGTAGGCCCCTCTCCTTCGGGCAGGGATATCCACAATGAGCAGTTCTTC; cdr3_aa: CASSVGPSPSGRDIHNEQFF
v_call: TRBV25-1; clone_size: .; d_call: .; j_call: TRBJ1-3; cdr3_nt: TGTGCCAGCAGTGAATTAAGAACACACACTGGAAACACCATATATTTT; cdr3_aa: CASSELRTHTGNTIYF
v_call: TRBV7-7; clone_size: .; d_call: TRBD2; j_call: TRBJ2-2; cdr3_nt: TGTGCTAGCAGCTTGATCGCGGGAGCGAGCACCGGGGAGCTGTTTTTT; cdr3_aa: CASSLIAGASTGELFF
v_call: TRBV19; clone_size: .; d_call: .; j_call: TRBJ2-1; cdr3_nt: TGTGCCACAGACACCAACTCCTACAATGAGCAGTTCTTC; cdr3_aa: CATDTNSYNEQFF
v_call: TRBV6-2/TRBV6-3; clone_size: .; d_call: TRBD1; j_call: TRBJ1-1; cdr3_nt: TGTGCCAGCAGTTACGGCACCCCTACAGGGGTCGACACTGAAGCTTTCTTT; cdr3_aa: CASSYGTPTGVDTEAFF
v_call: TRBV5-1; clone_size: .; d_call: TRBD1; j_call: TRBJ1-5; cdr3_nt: TGCGCCAGCAGCTTGGGGACAGGGGGCAATCAGCCCCAGCATTTT; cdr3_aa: CASSLGTGGNQPQHF
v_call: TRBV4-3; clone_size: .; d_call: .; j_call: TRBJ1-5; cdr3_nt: TGCGCCAGCAGCCAAGCCCGTTGGGCTCAGCCCCAGCATTTT; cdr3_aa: CASSQARWAQPQHF
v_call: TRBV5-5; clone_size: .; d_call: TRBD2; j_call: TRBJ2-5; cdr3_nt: TGTGCCAGCAGCGGCAGGGTCGGGGGGCAAGAGACCCAGTACTTC; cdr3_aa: CASSGRVGGQETQYF
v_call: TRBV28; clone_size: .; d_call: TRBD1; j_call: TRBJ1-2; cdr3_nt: TGTGCCAGCAGAAAGAGGGACAGGAAGACTAACTATGGCTACACCTTC; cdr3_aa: CASRKRDRKTNYGYTF
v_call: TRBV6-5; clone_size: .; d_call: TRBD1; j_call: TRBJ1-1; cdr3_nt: TGTGCCAGTACCCTGGGGGGACAGGTTGACACTGAAGCTTTCTTT; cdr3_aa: CASTLGGQVDTEAFF
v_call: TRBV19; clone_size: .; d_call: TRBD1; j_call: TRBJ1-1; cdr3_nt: TGTGCCAGTAGTCATGGGGACAGAAAGAACACTGAAGCTTTCTTT; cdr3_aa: CASSHGDRKNTEAFF
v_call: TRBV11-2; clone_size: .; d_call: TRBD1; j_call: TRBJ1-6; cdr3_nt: TGTGCCAGCAGCTCCATACAGGGGATGGGGAATTCACCCCTCCACTTT; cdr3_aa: CASSSIQGMGNSPLHF
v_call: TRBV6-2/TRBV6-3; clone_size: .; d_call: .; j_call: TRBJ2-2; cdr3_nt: TGTGCCAGCAGTGCCCGTGGAGCGGGTGATGGGGAGCTGTTTTTT; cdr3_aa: CASSARGAGDGELFF
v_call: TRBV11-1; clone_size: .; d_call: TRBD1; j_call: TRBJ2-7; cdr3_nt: TGTGCCAGCAGTCCTGGACAGGGTAGGTTCTACGAGCAGTACTTC; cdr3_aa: CASSPGQGRFYEQYF
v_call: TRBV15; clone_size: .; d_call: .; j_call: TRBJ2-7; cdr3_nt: TGTGCCACCAGCAGAGATCTTACGTCCCGGTCCTACGAGCAGTACTTC; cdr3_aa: CATSRDLTSRSYEQYF
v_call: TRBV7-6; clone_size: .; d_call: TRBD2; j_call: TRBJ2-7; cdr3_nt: TGTGCCAGCAGTCCTCGAGGCGGGAGGTCCGAGCAGTACTTC; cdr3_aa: CASSPRGGRSEQYF
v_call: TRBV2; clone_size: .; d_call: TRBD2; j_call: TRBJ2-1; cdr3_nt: TGTGCCAGCAGGATGACTAGCGGGAGTATCAATGAGCAGTTCTTC; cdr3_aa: CASRMTSGSINEQFF
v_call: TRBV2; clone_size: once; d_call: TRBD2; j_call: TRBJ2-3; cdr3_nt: TGTGCCAGCAGTGTCGGACTAGCGGGAGACACTACGCAGTATTTT; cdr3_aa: CASSVGLAGDTTQYF
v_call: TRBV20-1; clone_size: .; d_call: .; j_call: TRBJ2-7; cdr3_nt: TGCAGTGCGACGCGGGGACCCGAGCAGTACTTC; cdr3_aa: CSATRGPEQYF
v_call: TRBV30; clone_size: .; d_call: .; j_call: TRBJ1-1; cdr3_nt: TGTGCCTGGACATTTAACACTGAAGCTTTCTTT; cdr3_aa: CAWTFNTEAFF
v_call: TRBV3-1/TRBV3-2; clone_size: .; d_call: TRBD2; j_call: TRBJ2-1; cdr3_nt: TGTGCCAGCAGCCCTCCTAGCGGGAGGGCCCATGAGCAGTTCTTC; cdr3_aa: CASSPPSGRAHEQFF
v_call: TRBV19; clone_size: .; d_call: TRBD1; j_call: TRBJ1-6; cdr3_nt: TGTGCCAGTAGTAACGGGACAGGGGGCTTCAACTATAATTCACCCCTCCACTTT; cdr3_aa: CASSNGTGGFNYNSPLHF
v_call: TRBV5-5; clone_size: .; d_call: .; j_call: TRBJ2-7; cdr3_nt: TGTGCCAGCAGCTCACGGGGTTACCACGAGCAGTACTTC; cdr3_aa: CASSSRGYHEQYF
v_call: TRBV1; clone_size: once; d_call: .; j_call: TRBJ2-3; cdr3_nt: TGCACCAGCAGCCAAGTATTCGGTAGCACAGATACGCAGTATTTT; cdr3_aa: CTSSQVFGSTDTQYF
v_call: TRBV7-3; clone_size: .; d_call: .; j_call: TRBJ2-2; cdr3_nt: TGTGCCAGCAGCCCCCAGGGGAGCACCGGGGAGCTGTTTTTT; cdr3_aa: CASSPQGSTGELFF
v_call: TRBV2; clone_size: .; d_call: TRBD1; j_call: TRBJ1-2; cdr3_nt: TGTGCCGGAGGACAGGCGCCCTATGGCTACACCTTC; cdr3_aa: CAGGQAPYGYTF